This T cell receptor beta chain was identified during a study of T cells in Graves' hyperthyroidism and ophthalmopathy. Unmatched junction bases numbered 5, after V lost 0 bases and J lost 7 bases. The CDR3 length is 15 residues. Germline assignment: CDR1 SGHTA and CDR2 FQGNSA. About this clonotype itself: Its cognate antigen is unknown.

Regarding the study as a whole: Stable hyperthyroidism was separated from ophthalmopathy by a model based on 13 V-J features. With a median lead of approximately 6 months before onset, the model predicted ophthalmopathy.

What was amplified from RNA transcripts were TCR beta CDR3 regions. With the HTBI primer set, the TCR CDR3 went through a first round of RT-PCR. TCRdb reprocessed the multiplex PCR reads with MiXCR, giving one entry per CDR3 protein. The sample lists more than 75,000 distinct CDR3 sequences, around 50% occurring once. Diagnostic decisions used clinical symptoms, serum thyroxine and TRAb, thyroid ultrasound and orbital computed tomography. The source of the PBMCs was roughly 10 ml of fresh peripheral blood. This sequence originates from a woman in her thirties or forties with Graves' hyperthyroidism. Sequences were obtained from blood. The J gene is TRBJ1-2, the V gene TRBV7-2, with TRBD1 matching over 10 bases. CDR3 DNA: TGTGCCAGCAGCTTAGCGGGACAGGGGCCGCGTGGCTACACCTTC. Its translation is CASSLAGQGPRGYTF.